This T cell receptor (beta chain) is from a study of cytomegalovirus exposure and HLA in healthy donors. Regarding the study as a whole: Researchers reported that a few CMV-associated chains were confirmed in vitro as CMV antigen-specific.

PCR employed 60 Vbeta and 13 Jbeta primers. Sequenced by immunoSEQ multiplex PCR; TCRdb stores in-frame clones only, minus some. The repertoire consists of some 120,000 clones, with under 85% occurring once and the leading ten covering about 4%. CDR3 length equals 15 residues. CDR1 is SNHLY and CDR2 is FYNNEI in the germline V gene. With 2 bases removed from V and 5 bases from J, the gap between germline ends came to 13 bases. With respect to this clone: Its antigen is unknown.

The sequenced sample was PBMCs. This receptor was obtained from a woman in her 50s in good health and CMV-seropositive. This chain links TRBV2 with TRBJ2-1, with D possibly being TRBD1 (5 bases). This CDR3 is CASSEQGLTNNEQFF. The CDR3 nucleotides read TGTGCCAGCAGTGAACAGGGCCTCACAAACAATGAGCAGTTCTTC. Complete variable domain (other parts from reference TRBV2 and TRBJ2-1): EPEVTQTPSHQVTQMGQEVILRCVPISNHLYFYWYRQILGQKVEFLVSFYNNEISEKSEIFDDQFSVERPDGSNFTLKIRSTKLEDSAMYFCASSEQGLTNNEQFFGPGTRLTVL.